This TCR beta chain is from a study of cytomegalovirus exposure and HLA in healthy donors (dated by TCRdb to the late 2010s). General notes on the study: An earlier analysis of approximately 590 of the donors reported about 250 Gb of sequence data and some 120 million unique TCR beta sequences from roughly 180 million T cells. Roughly 300 gigabases of sequencing data and roughly 90 million unique TCR sequences were included in an early release covering several hundred HLA-typed donors. Of the approximately 400 genotyped donors, about 84% fell in the genetic ancestry cluster associated with self-reported Caucasian donors. The study aimed to test whether signatures of past pathogen exposure could be identified by cataloging public T cell receptors. The study profiled the T cell repertoires of 500 to 800 subjects by immunosequencing and related them to cytomegalovirus serostatus. A separate validation cohort of 100 to 150 different subjects was used in addition to the roughly 700-subject first cohort. The study combined high-throughput TCR immunosequencing, statistical association of individual TCRs with disease status, and machine learning to predict cytomegalovirus infection status. A later analysis re-analyzed previously published TCR beta repertoires from approximately 700 donors and added high-resolution HLA genotyping to study TCR occurrence patterns. Rather than using new phenotypic data, the later analysis identified candidate immune exposures from TCR beta sequences and from how often those sequences occurred across donors. An earlier analysis of fewer than 700 of the donors applied high-throughput TCR beta sequencing to assess whether each TCR beta V gene segment acted as functional or pseudogenic. Alongside the repertoire data, information on donor age, sex, ethnicity and CMV serostatus was compiled. Genome-wide SNP genotypes for about 55% of the 666 donors were used in a later genetic analysis, which treated that subset as a discovery cohort. Every repertoire in the discovery cohort had been generated on one and the same sequencing platform. Class I and class II HLA loci were covered by the typing at four-digit resolution. The number of typed donors differed by locus: roughly 620-640 for A, B, C, DRB1 and DQB1; some 500 for DQA1; some 610 for DPA1; and approximately 450 for DPB1. Several DR-DQ haplotypes were treated as single units for association and clustering because of strong linkage in the cohort. Among over 350 genotyped donors of the cohort, an average of about 240,000 unique TCR beta nucleotide sequences were sequenced per donor, around 20% of them non-productive.

This clone was seen once. Its antigen is currently not known. Nothing much larger sits one base from this clone, and base qualities are not available. The cohort comprised 710 or so healthy bone marrow donors. All cohort members were sampled while nominally healthy, although unrecorded immune exposures were likely present. The donor tested CMV seronegative and was one of the 352 seronegative cohort members. Every donor gave a peripheral blood sample, and the peripheral blood mononuclear cells from that sample were used for TCR beta sequencing. The Qiagen DNeasy Blood Extraction Kit was used to extract genomic DNA from the blood cell samples. Findings and caveats that apply to the study as a whole: According to the authors, the approach could potentially be generalized to other disease states and immunological phenotypes. Assigning TCR associations to individual alleles was difficult when HLA alleles, especially DR and DQ, strongly co-occurred. The sequencing pipeline was judged likely to have produced a cluster of highly shared sequence variants as a technical artifact. A later analysis found that TCR association rates varied across HLA loci, with DRB1 alleles showing the most associated TCRs and HLA-C alleles the fewest. According to a later genetic analysis, donors in an Asian-associated ancestry cluster had fewer N-insertions in productive TCRs than the approximately 630-donor mean. Some IMGT-functional V segments, including TRBV6-2 and TRBV6-3, could not be told apart with the 87-base-pair reads, so those segments were excluded. Because counts were too low, seventeen rarely observed V segments, including chromosome 9 orphons, were excluded from the earlier analysis of fewer than 650 of the donors. Correlated functional status among segregating V segments might reflect linkage disequilibrium, but an unknown experimental factor could not be ruled out. Because some donors lacked HLA typing at each locus, the association tests relied only on the typed subset. An association between a missense DCLRE1C variant and V-gene and J-gene trimming of TCR beta chains was found in a later genetic analysis and replicated in an independent cohort. For the cohort, immune exposure information was limited to CMV serostatus. In a later analysis, 15,000 to 20,000 TCR beta sequences were associated with specific HLA alleles at a false discovery rate of 0.05. The cohort was sequenced for TCR beta chains only, and without alpha or paired-chain data the features that could be detected were limited. Several of the top co-occurrence clusters appeared to be linked to parvovirus B19, influenza, CMV and Epstein-Barr virus, according to a later analysis. Most TCR sequences were observed very rarely across donors, whereas some public TCRs were present in many individuals. Roughly uniform sequencing depth across donors was assumed in presence/absence analyses, although this assumption may not hold. A later analysis found that most CMV-associated TCR beta chains appeared HLA-restricted, with HLA associations seemingly driven largely by CMV exposure. The classifier was reported to diagnose cytomegalovirus status with high specificity and sensitivity in both the original cohort and the validation cohort. An earlier analysis of several hundred of the donors showed that most TCR beta V segments appeared in productive rearrangements either about 87% or about 30% of the time, which broadly matched IMGT annotations. A further reported finding was that TCR beta sequences accurately predicted the HLA-A and HLA-B alleles for most subjects in the first cohort. In a later analysis, HLA-associated TCR beta chains were found to be more clonally expanded and to have lower generation probabilities than equally common non-associated chains. The study listed 150 to 200 TCR beta chains as associated with cytomegalovirus. In vitro tests confirmed that a few of the cytomegalovirus-associated TCR beta chains recognize cytomegalovirus antigens.

For this chain, trimming is 3 bases at the V end and 2 bases at the J end, and the number of junction bases without a gene match is 4. The CDR3 numbers 16 residues from cysteine through phenylalanine. The sequence is cut down to CDR3 DNA, 48 bases in frame from base 1. CDR1 and CDR2 are read off the germline V gene (reference sequence) as PRHDT and FYEKMQ. Libraries were prepared through the immunoSEQ multiplex PCR assay. The multiplex PCR relied on a mix of 60 forward primers for TCR Vbeta segments and 13 reverse primers for TCR Jbeta segments. Amplification of the CDR3 region of rearranged TCR beta genes was performed with a multiplex PCR assay on genomic DNA. The Illumina HiSeq System was used to sequence the amplified TCR beta libraries as 87-base-pair reads. The study's own analysis went as follows. A later analysis tallied roughly 76 million unique TCR beta chains across the 610 or so repertoires, and around 12 million of those chains were shared by two or more donors. To remove PCR and sequencing errors, raw reads were error-corrected and collapsed into unique sequences using a nearest-neighbor algorithm that merged closely related sequences. CDR3 sequences were aligned to IMGT reference sequences to assign V, D and J gene segments. For a sequence to be retained, at least a six-nucleotide match to both a V gene segment and a J gene segment was required. A rearrangement was called productive if the CDR3 had no stop codons and remained in frame with V and J, and every other rearrangement was called non-productive. Following IMGT convention, CDR3 was defined as the stretch from the second conserved V-encoded cysteine to the conserved J-encoded phenylalanine. Sequences without an unambiguous match to a single V gene segment were excluded from the earlier analysis of over 500 of the donors. In an earlier analysis of some 590 of the donors, V segments were called functional above 56.7% productive rearrangements and were called segregating when the between-donor standard deviation exceeded 5%. A statistical classification framework was built to diagnose cytomegalovirus status from the catalog of TCR beta chain sequences. V and J gene assignment, in a later analysis, came from comparing TCR nucleotide sequences with IMGT/GENE-DB human TR gene sequences. Using the TCRdist pipeline, a later analysis assigned CDR3 sequences along with most-parsimonious VDJ recombination scenarios. A later analysis defined each TCR beta chain by its CDR3 amino acid sequence plus V-gene family, and excluded reads lacking a unique V-gene family. A later analysis removed 550 to 700 highly shared, low-generation-probability nucleotide sequences to deal with suspected cross-contamination and a sequencing artifact. For each public chain, a later analysis derived a clonal expansion index from normalized ranks of inferred template counts within each repertoire. In a later analysis, generation probabilities were computed with a VDJ recombination model fitted to out-of-frame rearrangements, and the resulting probabilities were checked against IGoR. In a later analysis, hypergeometric tests were used to score TCR-TCR, TCR-HLA and TCR-CMV co-occurrence, with a repertoire-size bias correction applied to TCR pairs. A later analysis estimated false discovery rates by permuting HLA or CMV assignments 20 times. In a later analysis, co-occurring TCRs were grouped using DBSCAN, and TCRdist sequence similarity was added for clustering within HLA-allele-positive subsets. For co-occurrence clustering, repertoires with fewer than 30,000 or more than 120,000 public chains were excluded, along with roughly 5 repertoires with anomalous nucleotide sharing. What TCRdb holds here is the immuneACCESS table cut down to in-frame rearrangements. Part of the clones is not present; checked against another copy, under half of the missing clones reflect an unresolved V gene, and the others are unexplained. The V and J calls and the clone size are those of that table, but D and trimming were determined from the DNA. Present in this sample are 150,000 to 200,000 clones, 75% to 85% of which were seen just once. The ten largest clones take up 2.2% of the sample.

The V and J genes are TRBV13 and TRBJ2-7, with 13 central nucleotides matching TRBD2. This clonotype was obtained from a woman aged 25 to 45 in good health and CMV-seronegative. The sample was PBMCs. DNA sequence: TGTGCCAGCAGCTTTGGGACTAGCGGGACCCCCTACGAGCAGTACTTC. Its amino acids are CASSFGTSGTPYEQYF.